Reported below is one TCR beta chain. This clonotype was detected only a few times. Its binding antigen is unknown. Per-nucleotide qualities are absent, and no much larger clonotype sits a single base away. The data were obtained in a study of CD8 T cells in ankylosing spondylitis (dated by TCRdb to 2016 to 2017). Some background on the complete study: T cell receptor beta repertoires were profiled in healthy donors and ankylosing spondylitis patients so that disease-linked TCR variants could be found. Peripheral blood samples were taken, and synovial fluid was additionally collected from ankylosing spondylitis patients. The full study cohort was made up of about two dozen ankylosing spondylitis patients and around 100 healthy donors. Beyond this particular receptor, the publication reports: Some of the motif variants had been reported before in the synovial fluid and blood of reactive arthritis patients, a finding that suggests common disease-initiation mechanisms. The disease-linked clones had a CD8+ phenotype and were found at relatively low frequencies in peripheral blood. Significant enrichment of the disease-linked clones was reported in matched synovial fluid samples from ankylosing spondylitis patients. Blood from ankylosing spondylitis patients appeared to be characterized by a TCR beta motif made up of under ten highly homologous amino acid variants.

The sequencing machine was an Illumina HiSeq 2500. Quantitative 5'-RACE with molecular barcodes was used to prepare TCR beta libraries. In the authors' own workflow: A new computational method, built on a probabilistic model of VDJ rearrangement, was used to identify disease-linked TCR variants. TCRdb trimmed public reads at Q25 via fastp, called clones via MiXCR and kept in-frame beta chains. Rows with a matching CDR3 protein are joined into one entry that keeps the most common DNA and genes. The V and J calls shown here were made by TCRdb, not taken from the authors' results. This sample is represented by about 540,000 distinct CDR3 sequences; 10% to 15% of them were singletons. About 6.5% of the sample rests with the top ten. CDR1 SNHLY and CDR2 FYNNEI are derived from the germline V gene. Clipping removes 8 bases from V and 0 bases from J, with 4 as the unmatched junction base count. The CDR3 has 14 amino acids, counting the end cysteine and phenylalanine. The read is trimmed to its CDR3 DNA, 42 bases read in frame from base 1.

Rearrangement joined TRBV2 to TRBJ1-3, and 7 junctional nucleotides match TRBD1. The TCR originated in a male donor with ankylosing spondylitis. Sequencing was performed on blood, either unsorted or a sorted T cell fraction (not recorded which). The CDR3 region reads CASFSGGSGNTIYF. The DNA sequence is as follows: TGTGCCAGCTTCTCAGGGGGCTCTGGAAACACCATATATTTT.